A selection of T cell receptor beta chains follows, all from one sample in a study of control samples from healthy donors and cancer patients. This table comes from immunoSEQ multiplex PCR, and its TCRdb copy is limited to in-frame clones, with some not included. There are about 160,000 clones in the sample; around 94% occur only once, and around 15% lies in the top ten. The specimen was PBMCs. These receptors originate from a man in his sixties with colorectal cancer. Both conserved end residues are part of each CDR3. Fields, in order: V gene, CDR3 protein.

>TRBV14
CASRDYTNSPLHF
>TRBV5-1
CASSPGVMRDTQYF
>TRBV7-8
CASSLEGTGIYGYTF
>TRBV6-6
CASTPRGSGNTIYF
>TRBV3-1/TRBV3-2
CASSPLNRGLRTF
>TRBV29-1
CSVALDGGTEAFF
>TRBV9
CASSVGGARNSPLHF
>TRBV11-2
CATQTRGGVGYEQYF
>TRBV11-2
CASSLDGGRGSEAFF
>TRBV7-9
CASSLSGTLYGYTF
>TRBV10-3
CAIRSTGDDQPQHF
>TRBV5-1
CASSLGQGAYNEQFF
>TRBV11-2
CASSLAGATTYGQYF
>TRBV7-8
CASSLGHKSTGGGGGVPSYNEQFF
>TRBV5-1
CASSLGKTGGGSPLHF
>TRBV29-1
CSVGLSRGWGNEQFF
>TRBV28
CACGNSYEQYF
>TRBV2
CASSERQGNQPQHF
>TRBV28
CASSTQGSDTEAFF
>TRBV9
CASSVEGMDTQYF
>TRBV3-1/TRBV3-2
CASSQDLASSNIQYF
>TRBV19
CASRGQGTQPQHF